This T cell receptor (beta chain) was documented in a study of Ad26.COV2.S vaccination and SARS-CoV-2 variants. Study context: Enrolled in COV1001, the donor was in the Ad26.COV2.S trial arm, which received the vaccine. The study gave Ad26.COV2.S intramuscularly, once or twice 56 days apart.

Treatment reported: around 19 received Ad26.COV2.S at low or high dose, single or two shots; about 5 received placebo; per-sample allocation not given. Samples analyzed were those drawn on day 63 after the first vaccine or placebo injection. In germline, CDR1 is SGHRS, CDR2 YFSETQ. The CDR3 spans 14 residues. The ends lost 4 bases at V and 2 bases at J; junction bases unmatched: 2. To note about this clone: The target antigen is unknown.

The repertoire was sequenced with immunoSEQ multiplex PCR; TCRdb's copy has only in-frame clones and lacks some. The sample lists under 500,000 clones; 80% to 95% were seen once. Findings and caveats of the study: Higher spike-specific TCR breadth was found in vaccine recipients than in placebo recipients. Post-vaccination breadth of spike-specific CD8+ and CD4+ T cell responses was reportedly substantial.

The source was peripheral blood, collected in a trial of Ad26.COV2.S vaccine versus placebo. This TCR derives from a person aged 18-60 years who received the Ad26.COV2.S COVID-19 vaccine or a placebo. The chain uses TRBV5-1 and TRBJ2-3, with 9 bases aligning to TRBD1. The CDR3 loop reads CASSRQGVTDTQYF. For the CDR3, the DNA is TGCGCCAGCAGCCGACAGGGGGTCACAGATACGCAGTATTTT.